These 6 T cell receptor beta chains came from one sample sequenced in a study of monozygotic twins with inflammatory bowel disease. TCRdb reworked the 5' RACE reads into one entry per CDR3 protein, no DNA. The sample table sets out 440,000 or so distinct CDR3 sequences. Sequencing was performed on blood. These receptors were obtained from a human donor with ulcerative colitis or Crohn's disease, or a healthy co-twin of an affected twin (not recorded which).

V is TRBV27 and J is TRBJ2-3; checking the TCRdb D call of TRBD2 is not possible without DNA. Germline V gene lookup returns CDR1 MNHEY and CDR2 SMNVEV (reference sequence). The length of the CDR3 is 15 residues. CDR3 in amino acids: CASSLRLAGIDTQYF.

The V and J genes are TRBV7-2 and TRBJ2-2. Germline CDR1 reads SGHTA; CDR2 reads FQGNSA. The CDR3 loop spans 14 amino acids. CDR3 protein: CASSIEVNTGELFF.

The chain combines TRBV9 with TRBJ2-3. This CDR3 has 14 residues. Germline CDR1 reads SGDLS; CDR2 reads YYNGEE. The CDR3 protein is CASSVGGRTDTQYF.

The chain has TRBV7-2 and TRBJ2-1; TCRdb indicates TRBD2, and absent DNA this call remains unverified. The CDR3 consists of 16 residues. Germline CDR1 and CDR2: SGHTA and FQGNSA. CDR3 amino acids: CASSFSTSGRRNEQFF.

This chain links TRBV29-1 with TRBJ1-3. Germline loops: CDR1 SQVTM, CDR2 ANQGSEA. This CDR3 is built from 12 residues. The CDR3 loop reads CSVGLSGNTIYF. Full variable domain (missing parts from reference TRBV29-1 and TRBJ1-3): SAVISQKPSRDICQRGTSLTIQCQVDSQVTMMFWYRQQPGQSLTLIATANQGSEATYESGFVIDKFPISRPNLTFSTLTVSNMSPEDSSIYLCSVGLSGNTIYFGEGSWLTVV.

The rearrangement links TRBV2 to TRBJ1-2; TCRdb's D call of TRBD1 is untestable without DNA. This CDR3 has 14 residues. The germline V gene has CDR1 SNHLY and CDR2 FYNNEI. CDR3 loop: CASRVDRTNYGYTF.